The clone carrying this T cell receptor (beta chain) was recorded once. Antigen: not known. A junction end diverges from the germline sequence, so it may reflect a read error. Using a J-beta primer mix together with a sample-barcoded 5' primer, a second PCR was run for about 6 to 11 cycles. TCRdb independently ran MiXCR on the 5' RACE reads; one entry per CDR3 protein. The table shows 600,000 to 850,000 distinct CDR3 sequences, with 25% occurring only once. The data derive from a study of blood T cells in healthy people across ages. Study results and caveats: Expanded clonotype shifts may have been confounded, as the donors had an unknown CMV status. Observed TCR beta diversity per million T cells went down as age went up. This fall followed a roughly linear course with age.

CDR1 and CDR2 (germline): SGHRS, YFSETQ. The CDR3 has 14 residues. A further study also used this sample, focusing on T cells of mothers and their children. From that study: Once extracted, all RNA went into cDNA synthesis at 1.5 ug per 15 ul.

J is TRBJ1-1 and V is TRBV5-1, with TRBD1 matching 8 bases. This TCR derives from a boy under 18 in good health. Specimen: blood. CDR3 sequence: CASSPGGTGPEASF. CDR3 in DNA: TGCGCCAGCAGCCCTGGTGGGACAGGCCCTGAAGCTTCCTTT.